What follows describes a single T cell receptor beta chain. Under the authors' procedure: Counts of nucleated cells, estimated from reference gene primer amplification, were obtained. Data came from immunoSEQ multiplex PCR; TCRdb stores just in-frame clones and leaves some out. That table is the source of V, J and clone size, and D and trimming were worked out from the DNA. The data hold about 210,000 clones, with around 89% observed a single time. Participants came from fewer than 25 US areas, aged about 18 to 100 years. Cohort assignment relied on participant-reported clinical history. The sample originates from a study of blood T cell repertoires in COVID-19. Across the study: The analysed material was cDNA or gDNA that came from T cells, B-cell-depleted T cells, or PBMCs.

This CDR3 has 16 amino acids. V was pared by 5 bases and J by 15 bases, with 18 bases of the junction left unmatched. V gene TRBV5-3 combines with J gene TRBJ2-1; 12 nucleotides align to TRBD2. TRBV5-3 is classed as an ORF, of uncertain function. Sample: PBMCs or T cells enriched from blood (not recorded which). The TCR sequence derives from a young man who had recovered from COVID-19. The CDR3 loop is CARSRDPWTSGTPAFF. The CDR3 region has the DNA TGTGCCAGAAGTAGAGACCCCTGGACTAGCGGGACTCCGGCGTTCTTC.